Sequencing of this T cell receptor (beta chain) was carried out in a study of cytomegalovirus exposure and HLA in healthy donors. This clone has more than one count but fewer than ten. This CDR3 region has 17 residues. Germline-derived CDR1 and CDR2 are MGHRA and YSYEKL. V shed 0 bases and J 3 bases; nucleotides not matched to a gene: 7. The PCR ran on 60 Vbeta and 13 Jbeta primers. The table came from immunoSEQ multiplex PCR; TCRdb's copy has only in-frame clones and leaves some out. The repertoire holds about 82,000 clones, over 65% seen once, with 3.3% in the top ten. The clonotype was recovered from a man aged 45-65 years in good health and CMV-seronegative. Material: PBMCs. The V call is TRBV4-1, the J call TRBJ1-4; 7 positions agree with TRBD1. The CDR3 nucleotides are TGCGCCAGCAGCCAAGATGGGGTAGGGGGCCCTAATGAAAAACTGTTTTTT. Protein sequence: CASSQDGVGGPNEKLFF.